The T cell receptor beta chain described here comes from a study of blood T cell repertoires in COVID-19. At the level of the study: From the United States, Italy and Spain came samples of acute and convalescent COVID-19. Sources were T cells, B-cell-depleted T cells, or PBMCs; the material itself was cDNA or gDNA.

As originally analysed: Cell counts per sample came from amplifying reference gene primers. Assay: immunoSEQ multiplex PCR; the TCRdb copy retains only in-frame clones and omits some. From that table come the V and J calls and clone size; the DNA was used to work out D and trimming. The sample lists about 220,000 clones, around 80% seen once, with roughly 6.7% in the top ten. The CDR3 is made up of 15 amino acids. Germline lookup yields CDR1 LGHNA and CDR2 YNFKEQ. With 4 bases clipped from V and 9 bases from J, the junction kept 7 bases outside the gene matches. The V call is TRBV4-2, the J call TRBJ2-1; TRBD2 agrees at 12 bases. Material: peripheral blood. The receptor comes from a woman aged 70 to 79 with acute or convalescent COVID-19. The CDR3 loop reads CASSLTSGGNGEQFF. The CDR3 DNA follows: TGTGCCAGCAGCCTCACTAGCGGGGGGAACGGTGAGCAGTTCTTC.